This T cell receptor beta chain came from a study of T-cell memory formation after mild COVID-19. Study-wide points: The main location of contracting CD4+ clones was CM and EM, and that of contracting CD8+ clones was EMRA. Contracting clones from day 15 to 85 had balanced CD4/CD8; later expanders favoured CD4+. Second-wave clones peaking on day 37 lacked confirmed SARS-CoV-2 specificity.

With V trimmed by 5 bases and J by 0 bases, 13 bases remained unmatched. The CDR3 contains 18 residues. The germline V gene has CDR1 KGHSH and CDR2 LQKENI. 5'RACE primed from the constant segment yielded TCR alpha and TCR beta cDNA libraries bearing sample barcodes and UMIs. Each CDR3 protein is one row after TCRdb ran MiXCR on the 5' RACE reads. The table has around 440,000 distinct CDR3 sequences, about 18% seen once. Remarks on this clonotype: The antigen is not known.

The rearrangement joins TRBV18 to TRBJ1-1; TRBD1 aligns across 9 bases. The sequence derives from an adult woman who had mild COVID-19 (a few samples of this study predate the infection). Cell type and time point are not known. The sequencing input was PBMCs or a T cell subset sorted from them (not recorded which). Here the CDR3 reads CASSSTWTGAHMNTEAFF. The CDR3 DNA reads TGTGCCAGCTCATCAACATGGACAGGGGCGCACATGAACACTGAAGCTTTCTTT. Full variable domain (outside the CDR3, taken from reference TRBV18 and TRBJ1-1): NAGVMQNPRHLVRRRGQEARLRCSPMKGHSHVYWYRQLPEEGLKFMVYLQKENIIDESGMPKERFSAEFPKEGPSILRIQQVVRGDSAAYFCASSSTWTGAHMNTEAFFGQGTRLTVV.